One sample yielded the 16 T cell receptor beta chains listed below, sequenced in a study of T cells expressing NK-cell markers. TCRdb reprocessed the 5' RACE reads; each CDR3 protein has one entry and no DNA is given. The listing records under 500,000 distinct CDR3 sequences. The sample comprised blood T cells: a sorted CD56 or NKG2C T cell subset, CD4+ or CD8+ T cells, or bulk PBMC T cells (not recorded which). The source of these receptors is a woman aged 18 to 75 in good health.

The V gene is TRBV5-6, the J gene TRBJ2-2. This CDR3 has 14 residues. The germline CDR1 and CDR2 sequences are SGHDT and YYEEEE. The CDR3 protein is CASSPTPNTGELFF.

The chain recombines TRBV5-1 with TRBJ2-2. This CDR3 is 17 amino acids long. Germline V lookup: CDR1 SGHRS, CDR2 YFSETQ. The CDR3 sequence is CASSLGHQDANTGELFF.

The chain uses TRBV20-1 and TRBJ2-7; the TCRdb D gene call, TRBD1, has no DNA to confirm it. This CDR3 has 17 residues. Germline V CDR1 and CDR2: DFQATT, SNEGSKA (reference sequence). CDR3 sequence reads: CSASPDQGGLATYEQYF.

J is TRBJ2-7 and V is TRBV6-1; TCRdb's assignment of TRBD1 cannot be checked, as there is no DNA. The CDR3 is made up of 15 amino acids. Germline V gene data show CDR1 as MNHNS and CDR2 as SASEGT. This chain's CDR3 is CASRPPQADLAEQYF.

V usage is TRBV25-1 and J usage is TRBJ2-5. This CDR3 spans 13 amino acids. CDR1 is MGHDK, CDR2 SYGVNS, per germline. Here the CDR3 reads CASTHYRKETQYF.

The chain employs TRBV10-2 and TRBJ2-7; no DNA is available, so the TRBD2 call from TCRdb remains unchecked. Germline assignment: CDR1 WSHSY and CDR2 SAAADI. The CDR3 extends over 14 amino acids. The CDR3 here is CASRPRDGSYEQYF.

CDR3: CASSPQTGRRLTEAFF. V usage is TRBV12-3 or TRBV12-4 and J usage is TRBJ1-1; TCRdb reports TRBD1, a call that lacks DNA to check it against. The CDR3 consists of 16 residues.

The J gene is TRBJ1-5, the V gene TRBV20-1; checking the TCRdb D call of TRBD1 is not possible without DNA. The CDR3 length is 14 residues. Germline CDR1 and CDR2: DFQATT and SNEGSKA (reference sequence). The CDR3 sequence: CSARDWDVNQPQHF.

The CDR3 is CASSPRLDLYF. The gene calls are TRBV28 and TRBJ2-7; as DNA is missing, the TRBD2 call by TCRdb cannot be tested. CDR3 size: 11 residues. Germline CDR1 and CDR2: MDHEN and SYDVKM.

This chain links TRBV20-1 with TRBJ2-7; with no DNA, the TCRdb D assignment of TRBD2 cannot be verified. The CDR3 is 18 amino acids. The germline V gene has CDR1 DFQATT and CDR2 SNEGSKA (reference sequence). CDR3 sequence: CSAKPTGLRPGTLAEQYF.

The rearrangement uses TRBV29-1 and TRBJ1-2; as DNA is missing, the TRBD1 call by TCRdb cannot be tested. Germline assignment: CDR1 SQVTM and CDR2 ANQGSEA. The CDR3 spans 13 residues. The chain's CDR3 is CSVAGGAYYGYTF.

The J gene is TRBJ1-6, the V gene TRBV6-1; TCRdb's assignment of TRBD1 cannot be checked, as there is no DNA. The length of the CDR3 is 15 residues. Germline V gives CDR1 MNHNS, CDR2 SASEGT. The CDR3 sequence: CASSGEAGYNSPLHF.

The V call is TRBV5-1, the J call TRBJ2-1; lacking DNA, the TRBD2 call made by TCRdb goes unchecked. Germline loops: CDR1 SGHRS, CDR2 YFSETQ. This CDR3 has 15 residues. CDR3 residues: CASRERDSSYNEQFF.

J is TRBJ2-3 and V is TRBV5-1. CDR1 is SGHRS, CDR2 YFSETQ, per germline. The CDR3 totals 12 residues. CDR3: CASSSHPDTQYF.

This chain joins TRBV6-5 and TRBJ2-7. The CDR3 totals 14 residues. The germline V gene has CDR1 MNHEY and CDR2 SVGAGI. The CDR3: CASSYSRDPYEQYF.

The J gene is TRBJ1-5, the V gene TRBV5-1; absent DNA, TCRdb's TRBD1 call cannot be checked. The CDR3 runs to 14 residues. Germline V gene lookup returns CDR1 SGHRS and CDR2 YFSETQ. CDR3 region: CASSLGQGHQPQHF.